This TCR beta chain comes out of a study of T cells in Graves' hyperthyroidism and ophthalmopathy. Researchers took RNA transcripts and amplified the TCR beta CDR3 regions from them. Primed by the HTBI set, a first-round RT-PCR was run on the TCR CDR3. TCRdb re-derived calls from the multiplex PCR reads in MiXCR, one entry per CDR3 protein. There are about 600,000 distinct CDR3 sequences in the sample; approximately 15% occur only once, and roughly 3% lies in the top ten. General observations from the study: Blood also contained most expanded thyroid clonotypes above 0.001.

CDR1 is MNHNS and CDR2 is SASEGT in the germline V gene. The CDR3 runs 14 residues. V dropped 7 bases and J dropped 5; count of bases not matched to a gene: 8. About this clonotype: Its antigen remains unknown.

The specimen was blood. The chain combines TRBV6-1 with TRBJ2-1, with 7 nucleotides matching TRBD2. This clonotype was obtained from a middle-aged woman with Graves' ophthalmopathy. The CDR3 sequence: CASTVTSVDNEQFF. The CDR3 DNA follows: TGTGCCAGCACCGTCACTAGCGTCGACAATGAGCAGTTCTTC.